This T cell receptor beta chain was recovered during a study of blood T cell repertoires in COVID-19. Produced via immunoSEQ multiplex PCR; TCRdb's table is partial and in-frame only. Among some 76,000 clones listed, less than 95% were seen once. The receptor's source is a woman aged 18-29 years with acute or convalescent COVID-19. The sample comprised peripheral blood.

CDR3 region: CASTEEQVWNYGYTF. The CDR3 DNA reads as TGCGCCAGCACCGAAGAACAGGTTTGGAACTATGGCTACACCTTC. The chain has TRBV10-1 and TRBJ1-2; D perhaps matches TRBD1 (5 bases). This CDR3 region has 15 residues. Germline-derived CDR1 and CDR2 are WNHNN and SYGVQD (reference sequence). With 7 bases removed from V and 2 bases from J, the gap between germline ends came to 17 bases.